This T cell receptor beta chain stems from a study of T cells in Graves' hyperthyroidism and ophthalmopathy. At the level of the study: Peripheral blood was collected at initial diagnosis, before any treatment.

The PBMCs studied were ones that came from 10 ml fresh peripheral blood. Study-wide points: Blood shared most expanded thyroid clonotypes above 0.001.

This clonotype turned up a few times. Its antigen is as yet unknown. Amplified regions were TCR beta CDR3 sequences from RNA transcripts. Carried out on the TCR CDR3, a first-round RT-PCR used the HTBI primer set. TCRdb fed the multiplex PCR reads into MiXCR, producing one record per CDR3 protein. This table holds about 180,000 distinct CDR3 sequences, approximately 15% found once. Trimming cost V 1 base and J 5 bases, with 8 bases left between them. Germline CDR1 LGHDT, CDR2 YNNKEL (reference sequence). CDR3 length: 14 residues. V is TRBV3-1 and J is TRBJ2-2, with D unresolved. The sequenced sample consisted of blood. This sequence originates from a woman aged 45-59 years with Graves' hyperthyroidism. In DNA form, the CDR3 reads TGTGCCAGCAGCCAAGGAGCTGTTACCGGGGAGCTGTTTTTT. This gives the protein CASSQGAVTGELFF.